This T cell receptor beta chain was sequenced for a study of shared T cell receptors in the human thymus. This clone appeared once. Sequencing was performed with immunoSEQ multiplex PCR; in TCRdb, only in-frame clones are kept and a portion is missing. This sample has about 710,000 clones, with about 90% found just once. CDR3 size: 13 residues. V dropped 5 bases and J dropped 2; count of bases not matched to a gene: 1. Germline CDR1 and CDR2: SGHTA and FQGNSA. These data were likewise used in another study, on human thymus T cells. That report notes: Congenital heart defects were the reason for the corrective surgery that the donors, healthy Finnish infants, were having. Seemingly biased V and J gene usage marked thymic and blood repertoires.

V gene TRBV7-2 combines with J gene TRBJ2-7; the match to TRBD1 covers 9 bases. Sequencing was performed on thymocytes. The TCR was taken from a boy younger than two with a congenital heart defect. The CDR3 nucleotides are TGTGCCAGCAGCCGGACAGGGGCCTACGAGCAGTACTTC. Amino acids: CASSRTGAYEQYF.